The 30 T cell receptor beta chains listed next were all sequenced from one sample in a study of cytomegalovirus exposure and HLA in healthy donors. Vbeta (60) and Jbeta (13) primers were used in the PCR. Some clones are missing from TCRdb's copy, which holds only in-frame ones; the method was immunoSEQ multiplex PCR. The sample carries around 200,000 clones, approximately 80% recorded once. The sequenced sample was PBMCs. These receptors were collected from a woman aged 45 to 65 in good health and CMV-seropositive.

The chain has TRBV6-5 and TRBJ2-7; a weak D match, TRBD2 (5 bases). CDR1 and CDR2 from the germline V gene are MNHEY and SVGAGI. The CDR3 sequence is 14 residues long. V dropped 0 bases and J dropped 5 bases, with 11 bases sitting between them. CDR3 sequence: CASSYSARGNEQYF. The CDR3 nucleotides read TGTGCCAGCAGTTACTCTGCACGGGGTAACGAGCAGTACTTC.

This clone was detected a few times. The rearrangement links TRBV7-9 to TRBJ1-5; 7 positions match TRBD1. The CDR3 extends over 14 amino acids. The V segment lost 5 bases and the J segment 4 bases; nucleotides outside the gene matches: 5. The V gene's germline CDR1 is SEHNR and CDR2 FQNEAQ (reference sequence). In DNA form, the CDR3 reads TGTGCCAGCAGCCCCCGGGACAGTAATCAGCCCCAGCATTTT. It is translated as CASSPRDSNQPQHF.

CDR3 sequence (DNA): TGTGCCAGCTCACCTACGGGACAGGGTAACTATGGCTACACCTTC. It encodes CASSPTGQGNYGYTF. The V call is TRBV18, the J call TRBJ1-2, with 9 bases that match TRBD1. The CDR3 loop spans 15 amino acids. V lost 3 bases, J lost 1 base, and 3 bases stayed unmatched. CDR1 and CDR2 from the germline V gene are KGHSH and LQKENI.

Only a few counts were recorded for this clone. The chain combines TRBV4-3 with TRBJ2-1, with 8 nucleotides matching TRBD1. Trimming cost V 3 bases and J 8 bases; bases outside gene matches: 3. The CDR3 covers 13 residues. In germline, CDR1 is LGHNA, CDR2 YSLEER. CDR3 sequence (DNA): TGCGCCAGCAGCCAGACAGGGGAGGATGAGCAGTTCTTC. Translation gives CASSQTGEDEQFF.

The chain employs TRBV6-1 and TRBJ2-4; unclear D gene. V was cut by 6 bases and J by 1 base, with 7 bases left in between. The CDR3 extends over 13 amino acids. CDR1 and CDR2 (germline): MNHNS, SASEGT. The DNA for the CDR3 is TGTGCCAGCAGGGAATCGGCCAAAAACATTCAGTACTTC. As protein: CASRESAKNIQYF.

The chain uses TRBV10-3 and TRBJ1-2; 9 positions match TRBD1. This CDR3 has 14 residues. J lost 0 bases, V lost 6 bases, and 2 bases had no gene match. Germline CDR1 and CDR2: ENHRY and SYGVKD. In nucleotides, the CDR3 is TGTGCCATCAGCCGACAGGGGGCTAACTATGGCTACACCTTC. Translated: CAISRQGANYGYTF.

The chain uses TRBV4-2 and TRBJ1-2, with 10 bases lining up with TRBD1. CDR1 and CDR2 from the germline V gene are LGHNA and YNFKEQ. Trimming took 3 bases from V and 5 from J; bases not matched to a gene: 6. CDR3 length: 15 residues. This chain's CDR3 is CASSHGTGDKYGYTF. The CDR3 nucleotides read TGTGCCAGCAGCCATGGGACAGGGGATAAGTATGGCTACACCTTC.

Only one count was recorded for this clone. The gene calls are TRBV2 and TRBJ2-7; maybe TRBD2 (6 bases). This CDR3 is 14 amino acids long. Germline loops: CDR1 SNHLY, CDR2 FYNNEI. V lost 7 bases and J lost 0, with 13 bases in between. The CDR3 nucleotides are TGTGCCAGCAAAAGCGGGTATAGCTCCTACGAGCAGTACTTC. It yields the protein CASKSGYSSYEQYF. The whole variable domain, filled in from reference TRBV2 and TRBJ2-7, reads EPEVTQTPSHQVTQMGQEVILRCVPISNHLYFYWYRQILGQKVEFLVSFYNNEISEKSEIFDDQFSVERPDGSNFTLKIRSTKLEDSAMYFCASKSGYSSYEQYFGPGTRLTVT.

The DNA for the CDR3 is TGTGCCAGCATCGCAAGGGTAGGGGAGGAGGGCTACGAGCAGTACTTC. The encoded protein is CASIARVGEEGYEQYF. V usage is TRBV27 and J usage is TRBJ2-5, with D tentatively TRBD2 (6 bases). The J call may not be correct, given that the DNA end is closer to TRBJ2-7. Germline V CDR1 and CDR2: MNHEY, SMNVEV (reference sequence). The length of the CDR3 is 16 residues.

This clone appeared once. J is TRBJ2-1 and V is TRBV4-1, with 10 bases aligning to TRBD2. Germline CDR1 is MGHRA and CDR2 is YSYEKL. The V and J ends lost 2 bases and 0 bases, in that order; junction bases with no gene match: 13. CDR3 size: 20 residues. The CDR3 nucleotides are TGCGCCAGCAGCCAACCCCGGGGTAGCGGGGGGCCGAGCTCCTACAATGAGCAGTTCTTC. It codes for CASSQPRGSGGPSSYNEQFF.

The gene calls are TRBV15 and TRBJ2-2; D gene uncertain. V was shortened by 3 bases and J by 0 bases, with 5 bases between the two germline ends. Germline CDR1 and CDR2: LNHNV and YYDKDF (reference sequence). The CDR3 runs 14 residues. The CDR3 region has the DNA TGTGCCACCAGCAGGCGGACGAACACCGGGGAGCTGTTTTTT. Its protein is CATSRRTNTGELFF.

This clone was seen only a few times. This CDR3 reads CASSHASGGELFF. The CDR3 DNA reads as TGCGCCAGCAGCCATGCCTCAGGGGGGGAGCTGTTTTTT. The chain is built from TRBV4-3 and TRBJ2-2, with D perhaps matching TRBD1 (5 bases). The V end lost 3 bases, the J end lost 8 bases, and 10 bases lay between the germline ends. Germline V gene lookup returns CDR1 LGHNA and CDR2 YSLEER. This CDR3 is built from 13 residues.

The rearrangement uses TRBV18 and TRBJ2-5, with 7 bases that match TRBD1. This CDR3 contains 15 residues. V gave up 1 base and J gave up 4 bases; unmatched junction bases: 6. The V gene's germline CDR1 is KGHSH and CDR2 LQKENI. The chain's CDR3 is CASSPRQGTGETQYF. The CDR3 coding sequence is TGTGCCAGCTCACCACGACAGGGAACGGGAGAGACCCAGTACTTC.

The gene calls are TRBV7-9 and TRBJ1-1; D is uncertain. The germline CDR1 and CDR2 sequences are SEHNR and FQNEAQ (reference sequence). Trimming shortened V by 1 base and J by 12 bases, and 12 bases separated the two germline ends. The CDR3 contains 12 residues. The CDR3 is CASSLDTGRTFF. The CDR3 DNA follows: TGTGCCAGCAGCTTAGACACTGGGAGGACTTTCTTT.

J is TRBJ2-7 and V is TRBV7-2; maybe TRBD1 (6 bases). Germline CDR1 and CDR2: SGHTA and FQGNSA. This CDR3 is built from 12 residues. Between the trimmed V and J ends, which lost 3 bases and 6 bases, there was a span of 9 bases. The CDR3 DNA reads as TGTGCCAGCAGCTTCGGGACATCCGAGCAGTACTTC. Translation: CASSFGTSEQYF.

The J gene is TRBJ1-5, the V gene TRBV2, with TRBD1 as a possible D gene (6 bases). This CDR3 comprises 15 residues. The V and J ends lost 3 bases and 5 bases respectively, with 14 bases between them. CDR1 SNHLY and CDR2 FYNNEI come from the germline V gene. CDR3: CASSEGHFGDQPQHF. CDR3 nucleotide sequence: TGTGCCAGCAGTGAGGGACATTTTGGGGATCAGCCCCAGCATTTT. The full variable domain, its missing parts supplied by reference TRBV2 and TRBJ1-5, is EPEVTQTPSHQVTQMGQEVILRCVPISNHLYFYWYRQILGQKVEFLVSFYNNEISEKSEIFDDQFSVERPDGSNFTLKIRSTKLEDSAMYFCASSEGHFGDQPQHFGDGTRLSIL.

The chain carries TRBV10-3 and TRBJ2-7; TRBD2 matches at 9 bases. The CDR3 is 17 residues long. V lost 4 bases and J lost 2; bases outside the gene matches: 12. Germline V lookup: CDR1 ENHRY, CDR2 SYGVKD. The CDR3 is CAISVGLAGTKTYEQYF. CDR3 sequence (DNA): TGTGCCATCAGTGTAGGGCTAGCGGGGACCAAAACCTACGAGCAGTACTTC.

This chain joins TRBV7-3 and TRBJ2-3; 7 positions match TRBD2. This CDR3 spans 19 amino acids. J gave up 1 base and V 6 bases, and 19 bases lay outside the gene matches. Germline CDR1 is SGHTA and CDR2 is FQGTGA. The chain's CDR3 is CASSPVAGGGRGRTDTQYF. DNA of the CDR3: TGTGCCAGCAGTCCAGTAGCGGGCGGGGGACGTGGTCGCACAGATACGCAGTATTTT.

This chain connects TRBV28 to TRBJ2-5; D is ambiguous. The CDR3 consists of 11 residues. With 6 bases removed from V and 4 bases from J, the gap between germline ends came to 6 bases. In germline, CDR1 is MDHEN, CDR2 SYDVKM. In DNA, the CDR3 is TGTGCCAGCAGCGCTAGAGAGACCCAGTACTTC. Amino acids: CASSARETQYF.

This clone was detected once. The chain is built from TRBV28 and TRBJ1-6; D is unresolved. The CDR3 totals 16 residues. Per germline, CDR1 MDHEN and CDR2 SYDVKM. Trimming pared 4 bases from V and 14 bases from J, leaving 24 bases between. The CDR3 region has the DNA TGTGCCAGCAGTTCTAACCCCCTCCCTGACGGGAAGGCCCTCCACTTT. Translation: CASSSNPLPDGKALHF.

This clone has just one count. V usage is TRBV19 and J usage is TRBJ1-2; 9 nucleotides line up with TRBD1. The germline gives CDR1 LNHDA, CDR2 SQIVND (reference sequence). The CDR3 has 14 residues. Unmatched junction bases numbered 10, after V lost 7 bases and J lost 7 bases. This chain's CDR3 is CASTVQGASRGYTF. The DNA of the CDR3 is TGTGCCAGTACGGTACAGGGGGCATCTCGTGGCTACACCTTC.

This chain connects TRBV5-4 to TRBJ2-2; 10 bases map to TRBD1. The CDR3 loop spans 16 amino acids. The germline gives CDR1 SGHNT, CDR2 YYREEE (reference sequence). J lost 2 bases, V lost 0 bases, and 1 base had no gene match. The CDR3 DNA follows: TGTGCCAGCAGCTTGGGGACAGGGGGAAACACCGGGGAGCTGTTTTTT. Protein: CASSLGTGGNTGELFF.

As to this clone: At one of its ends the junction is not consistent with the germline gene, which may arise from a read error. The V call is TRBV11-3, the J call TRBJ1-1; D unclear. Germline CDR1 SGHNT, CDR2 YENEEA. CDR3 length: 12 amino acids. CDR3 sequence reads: CASSLGSEEAFF. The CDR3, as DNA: TGCGCCAGCAGCTTAGGGTCGGAGGAAGCTTTCTTT.

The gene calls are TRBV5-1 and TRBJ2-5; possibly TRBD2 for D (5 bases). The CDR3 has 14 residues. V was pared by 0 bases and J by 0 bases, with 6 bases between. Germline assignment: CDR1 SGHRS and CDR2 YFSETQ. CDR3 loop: CASSLGLNQETQYF. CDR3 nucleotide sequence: TGCGCCAGCAGCTTGGGACTAAACCAAGAGACCCAGTACTTC.

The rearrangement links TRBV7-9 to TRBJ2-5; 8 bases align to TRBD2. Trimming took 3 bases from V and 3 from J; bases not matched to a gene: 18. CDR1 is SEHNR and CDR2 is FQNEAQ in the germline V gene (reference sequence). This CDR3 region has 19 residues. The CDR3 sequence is CASSFVPLGVAGSKETQYF. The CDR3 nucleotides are TGTGCCAGCAGCTTCGTCCCGTTGGGTGTAGCGGGGAGCAAAGAGACCCAGTACTTC.

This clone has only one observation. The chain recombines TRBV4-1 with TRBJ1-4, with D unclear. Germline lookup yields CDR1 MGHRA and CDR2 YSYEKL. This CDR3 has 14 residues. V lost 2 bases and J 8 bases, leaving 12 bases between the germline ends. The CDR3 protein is CASSQPILREKLFF. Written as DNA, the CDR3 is TGCGCCAGCAGCCAACCTATTCTACGGGAAAAACTGTTTTTT.

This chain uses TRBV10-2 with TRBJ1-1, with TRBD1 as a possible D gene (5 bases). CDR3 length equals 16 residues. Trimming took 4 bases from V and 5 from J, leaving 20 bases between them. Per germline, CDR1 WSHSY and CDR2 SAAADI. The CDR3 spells CASSVQPGASETEAFF. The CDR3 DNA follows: TGCGCCAGCAGTGTTCAACCTGGGGCGAGTGAGACTGAAGCTTTCTTT.

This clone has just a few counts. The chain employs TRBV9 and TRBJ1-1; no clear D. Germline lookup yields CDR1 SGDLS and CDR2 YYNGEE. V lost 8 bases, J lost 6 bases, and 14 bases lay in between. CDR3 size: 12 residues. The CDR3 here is CASAREGSEAFF. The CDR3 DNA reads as TGTGCCAGTGCAAGGGAGGGCTCTGAAGCTTTCTTT.

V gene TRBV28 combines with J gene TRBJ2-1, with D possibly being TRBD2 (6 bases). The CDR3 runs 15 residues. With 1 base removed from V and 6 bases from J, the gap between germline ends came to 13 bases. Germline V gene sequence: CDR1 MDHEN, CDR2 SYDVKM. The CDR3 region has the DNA TGTGCCAGCAGTTTATCGACTAGAGGGTCCAATGAGCAGTTCTTC. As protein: CASSLSTRGSNEQFF.

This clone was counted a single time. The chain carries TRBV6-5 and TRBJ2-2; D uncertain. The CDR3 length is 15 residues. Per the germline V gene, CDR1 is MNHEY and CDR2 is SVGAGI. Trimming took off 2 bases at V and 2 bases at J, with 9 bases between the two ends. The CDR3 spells CASSYDSYNTGELFF. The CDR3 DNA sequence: TGTGCCAGCAGTTACGATAGCTATAACACCGGGGAGCTGTTTTTT.